Listed here are 26 T cell receptor beta chains from one sample, sequenced in a study of T cell repertoires in cytomegalovirus infection. TCRdb called the reads again in MiXCR, with one record for every CDR3 protein. Of some 280,000 distinct CDR3 sequences listed, roughly 13% were seen once; the top ten hold around 8.7%. The specimen sequenced was PBMCs. Receptors originate from a human donor in good health (CMV status not recorded). Some clones in this sample may be carry-over from other donors' samples.

This clonotype was recorded at least ten times. The rearrangement joins TRBV6-6 to TRBJ1-1; a possible D gene is TRBD1 (5 bases). CDR3 length: 12 amino acids. With 6 bases removed from V and 12 bases from J, the gap between germline ends came to 17 bases. Germline CDR1 is MNHNY and CDR2 is SVGAGI (reference sequence). The CDR3 reads CASRGTGVETFF. The CDR3 bases are TGTGCCAGCAGGGGGACGGGCGTGGAAACTTTCTTT.

This clonotype was counted many times. V usage is TRBV20-1 and J usage is TRBJ1-5; D is unclear. CDR1 is DFQATT and CDR2 is SNEGSKA in the germline V gene (reference sequence). CDR3 length: 14 residues. Trimming took off 3 bases at V and 7 bases at J, with 16 bases between the two ends. The CDR3 DNA follows: TGCAGTGCTAGTCTGGGCGCCAATTTCCAGCCCCAGCATTTT. Translated, it gives CSASLGANFQPQHF.

This clonotype was observed at least ten times. The J gene is TRBJ2-2, the V gene TRBV6-4; maybe TRBD2 (6 bases). This CDR3 is built from 15 residues. V was trimmed by 4 bases and J by 2 bases, leaving 11 bases between them. The germline CDR1 and CDR2 sequences are MRHNA and SNTAGT. The chain's CDR3 is CASSGLGENTGELFF. The CDR3, as DNA: TGTGCCAGCAGTGGACTAGGGGAAAACACCGGGGAGCTGTTTTTT.

This clonotype has a handful of counts. The chain combines TRBV20-1 with TRBJ1-4, with D uncertain. CDR3 size: 12 residues. Deletions cut 6 bases from V and 4 bases from J, with 9 bases between. Germline V gives CDR1 DFQATT, CDR2 SNEGSKA (reference sequence). The CDR3 coding sequence is TGCAGTGCCCGGGGTATTAATGAAAAACTGTTTTTT. Encoded protein: CSARGINEKLFF.

The chain carries TRBV29-1 and TRBJ2-1; tentative D call: TRBD2 (6 bases). The CDR3 length is 13 residues. Trimming cost V 3 bases and J 7 bases, with 13 bases left between them. The germline gives CDR1 SQVTM, CDR2 ANQGSEA. The DNA of the CDR3 is TGCAGCGTTGATGGGGGGAGGAGTAATGAGCAGTTCTTC. It codes for CSVDGGRSNEQFF.

This clonotype was found a few times. The CDR3 nucleotides read TGCAGCGCGAAGACCCCTATGAACACTGAAGCTTTCTTT. Translating it yields CSAKTPMNTEAFF. This chain joins TRBV29-1 and TRBJ1-1; D uncertain. From germline, CDR1 is SQVTM and CDR2 ANQGSEA. V lost 7 bases and J 0 bases, leaving 12 bases between the germline ends. The CDR3 runs 13 residues. The entire variable domain, with the rest obtained from reference TRBV29-1 and TRBJ1-1, is as follows: SAVISQKPSRDICQRGTSLTIQCQVDSQVTMMFWYRQQPGQSLTLIATANQGSEATYESGFVIDKFPISRPNLTFSTLTVSNMSPEDSSIYLCSAKTPMNTEAFFGQGTRLTVV.

Details on this clonotype: At one end the junction does not follow the germline gene, possibly because of a read error. The genes are TRBV2 and TRBJ2-7; TRBD2 agrees at 9 bases. The CDR3 covers 15 residues. CDR1 and CDR2 (germline): SNHLY, FYNNEI. The CDR3 region is CVSRRLADSSYEQYF. The CDR3 DNA sequence: TGTGTCAGCAGGCGACTAGCGGATAGCTCCTACGAGCAGTACTTC.

The J gene is TRBJ1-1, the V gene TRBV19; D unresolved. The V gene lost 4 bases and the J gene lost 7 bases, with 10 bases spanning the gap. In germline, CDR1 is LNHDA, CDR2 SQIVND (reference sequence). The CDR3 extends over 12 amino acids. The CDR3 DNA follows: TGTGCCAGTAGTACGACCCTAGGTGAAGCTTTCTTT. It codes for CASSTTLGEAFF.

A few counts support this clonotype. The J gene is TRBJ1-4, the V gene TRBV27, with D hard to call. V lost 3 bases, J lost 6 bases, and 11 bases lay in between. There are 14 residues in the CDR3. The germline V gene encodes CDR1 MNHEY and CDR2 SMNVEV (reference sequence). CDR3 sequence (DNA): TGTGCCAGCAGTTTTAGCCGGTGGGATGAAAAACTGTTTTTT. It yields the protein CASSFSRWDEKLFF.

In its sample, this clonotype was seen many times. This chain connects TRBV7-6 to TRBJ2-7; D is undetermined. This CDR3 spans 13 amino acids. CDR1 and CDR2 from the germline V gene are SGHVS and FNYEAQ. V was cut by 5 bases and J by 7 bases, with 15 bases left in between. DNA of the CDR3: TGTGCCAGCAGCCCACAGACCGGTGGAGAGCAGTACTTC. Amino acids: CASSPQTGGEQYF.

The chain recombines TRBV7-9 with TRBJ2-3, with 11 bases matching TRBD2. The junction had 10 bases not matched to a gene; V was cut back by 7 bases and J by 1 base. This CDR3 region has 17 residues. The germline V gene has CDR1 SEHNR and CDR2 FQNEAQ (reference sequence). The CDR3 DNA is TGTGCCAGCACCAATAGCGGGGGGGGTCTCGGCACAGATACGCAGTATTTT. This encodes CASTNSGGGLGTDTQYF.

Many counts were recorded for this clonotype. The genes are TRBV7-9 and TRBJ1-2, with no clear D. Trimming took 5 bases from V and 4 from J, leaving 17 bases between them. Germline assignment: CDR1 SEHNR and CDR2 FQNEAQ (reference sequence). The CDR3 is 15 residues long. This CDR3 reads CASSPFGRTVYGYTF. The CDR3 nucleotides are TGTGCCAGCAGCCCCTTCGGACGGACCGTCTATGGCTACACCTTC.

This clonotype was seen many times. The rearrangement uses TRBV7-2 and TRBJ1-5; D not certain. Trimming took off 1 base at V and 2 bases at J, with 6 bases between the two ends. Germline loops: CDR1 SGHTA, CDR2 FQGNSA. The CDR3 has 14 amino acids. The CDR3 nucleotides read TGTGCCAGCAGCTTAGGACGTGGCAATCAGCCCCAGCATTTT. It specifies CASSLGRGNQPQHF.

This chain joins TRBV29-1 and TRBJ2-1, with 7 positions matching TRBD1. From germline, CDR1 is SQVTM and CDR2 ANQGSEA. The J segment lost 10 bases and the V segment lost 6 bases, leaving 9 bases of the junction unmatched. The CDR3 totals 12 residues. The DNA for the CDR3 is TGCAGCGTGATACAGGGGTCTGAAGAGCAGTTCTTC. Protein sequence: CSVIQGSEEQFF.

The chain joins TRBV19 to TRBJ1-5; tentative D call: TRBD1 (6 bases). The ends were cut back, 6 bases at V and 3 bases at J, with 12 bases in the middle. CDR3 size: 14 residues. Germline lookup yields CDR1 LNHDA and CDR2 SQIVND (reference sequence). The CDR3 reads CASRETGTNQPQHF. The CDR3 nucleotides are TGTGCCAGTAGAGAGACAGGAACCAATCAGCCCCAGCATTTT. The full variable domain, in which reference TRBV19 and TRBJ1-5 provide the parts outside the CDR3, is DGGITQSPKYLFRKEGQNVTLSCEQNLNHDAMYWYRQDPGQGLRLIYYSQIVNDFQKGDIAEGYSVSREKKESFPLTVTSAQKNPTAFYLCASRETGTNQPQHFGDGTRLSIL.

This clonotype occurred many times. J is TRBJ1-1 and V is TRBV7-2, with D hard to call. Germline V lookup: CDR1 SGHTA, CDR2 FQGNSA. The CDR3 is made up of 13 amino acids. Trimming took off 5 bases at V and 1 base at J, with 8 bases between the two ends. CDR3: CASSLVPNTEAFF. DNA of the CDR3: TGTGCCAGCAGCCTTGTCCCGAACACTGAAGCTTTCTTT.

DNA for the CDR3: TGTGCCAGCAGCTCAGAACGGGGACCGAACACTGAAGCTTTCTTT. Its translation: CASSSERGPNTEAFF. This chain links TRBV5-4 with TRBJ1-1, with TRBD1 as a possible D gene (5 bases). V was pared by 3 bases and J by 1 base, with 13 bases between. This CDR3 spans 15 amino acids. The V gene's germline CDR1 is SGHNT and CDR2 YYREEE (reference sequence).

Remarks on this clonotype: Since a much larger clone is just one base distant, this may be a read error. The conserved phenylalanine or tryptophan normally closing the CDR3 is absent here, so this likely arose from a read error. The chain joins TRBV20-1 to TRBJ2-5; possibly TRBD2 for D (7 bases). CDR3 length: 13 amino acids. V was clipped by 5 bases and J by 4 bases, with 14 bases between them. Germline CDR1 reads DFQATT; CDR2 reads SNEGSKA (reference sequence). The chain's CDR3 is CSAPRGALETQYL. DNA of the CDR3: TGCAGTGCTCCCCGGGGGGCCCTAGAGACCCAGTACCTC.

The rearrangement joins TRBV5-1 to TRBJ2-3, with a tentative D call TRBD1 (6 bases). Germline CDR1 reads SGHRS; CDR2 reads YFSETQ. V lost 6 bases to trimming and J lost 2 bases, with 19 bases between them. The length of the CDR3 is 16 residues. In nucleotides, the CDR3 is TGCGCCAGCATCGAGTGGCCAGGGGTTCTCACAGATACGCAGTATTTT. Translating gives CASIEWPGVLTDTQYF. The entire variable domain, with the rest obtained from reference TRBV5-1 and TRBJ2-3, is as follows: KAGVTQTPRYLIKTRGQQVTLSCSPISGHRSVSWYQQTPGQGLQFLFEYFSETQRNKGNFPGRFSGRQFSNSRSEMNVSTLELGDSALYLCASIEWPGVLTDTQYFGPGTRLTVL.

Written as DNA, the CDR3 is TGTGCCAGCAGGGCCGGGACAACTAATGAAAAACTGTTTTTT. Translating gives CASRAGTTNEKLFF. The V and J genes are TRBV12-3 or TRBV12-4 and TRBJ1-4; D ambiguous. V was pared by 6 bases and J by 0 bases, with 8 bases between. The CDR3 is 14 amino acids.

V usage is TRBV20-1 and J usage is TRBJ1-5; D may be TRBD1 (5 bases). The V end was cut by 3 bases, the J end by 7 bases, with 13 bases between. CDR1 is DFQATT and CDR2 is SNEGSKA in the germline V gene (reference sequence). This CDR3 contains 13 residues. The chain's CDR3 is CSASPRAGQPQHF. The CDR3 region has the DNA TGCAGTGCTAGCCCCAGGGCGGGACAGCCCCAGCATTTT.

This clonotype was counted a few times. V gene TRBV9 combines with J gene TRBJ2-3, with 8 bases that match TRBD2. This CDR3 is built from 15 residues. CDR1 and CDR2 (germline): SGDLS, YYNGEE. V gave up 0 bases and J gave up 1 base; unmatched junction bases: 1. This CDR3 reads CASSVVAGRTDTQYF. The CDR3 DNA is TGTGCCAGCAGCGTAGTAGCGGGGCGCACAGATACGCAGTATTTT.

At least ten counts were recorded for this clonotype. CDR3 nucleotide sequence: TGCGCCAGCACACCAGACAGGACCGGGGAGCTGTTTTTT. Encoded protein: CASTPDRTGELFF. This chain connects TRBV5-1 to TRBJ2-2; TRBD1 might be the D (6 bases). Per germline, CDR1 SGHRS and CDR2 YFSETQ. CDR3 size: 13 residues. Trimming took off 6 bases at V and 5 bases at J, with 11 bases between the two ends.

This clonotype was found many times. Here the CDR3 reads CASSHPGLAGAIHKGDTQYF. CDR3 in DNA: TGTGCCAGCAGCCACCCAGGACTAGCGGGGGCCATCCATAAGGGAGATACGCAGTATTTT. This chain uses TRBV5-6 with TRBJ2-3; 13 bases agree with TRBD2. The germline gives CDR1 SGHDT, CDR2 YYEEEE. V trimming: 4 bases; J trimming: 5 bases; junction bases outside the gene matches: 19. CDR3 size: 20 residues.

This clonotype turned up a few times. The chain carries TRBV12-3 or TRBV12-4 and TRBJ2-2, with D possibly matching TRBD2 (6 bases). The V end was cut by 6 bases, the J end by 4 bases, with 12 bases between. CDR3 length equals 14 residues. The CDR3 here is CASRRGGATGELFF. Written as DNA, the CDR3 is TGTGCCAGCAGAAGGGGAGGCGCCACCGGGGAGCTGTTTTTT.

In its sample, this clonotype was seen many times. The chain carries TRBV4-1 and TRBJ1-5, with D perhaps matching TRBD1 (5 bases). The ends were cut back, 0 bases at V and 0 bases at J, with 6 bases in the middle. The CDR3 is 15 residues long. Germline CDR1 reads MGHRA; CDR2 reads YSYEKL. The CDR3, as DNA: TGCGCCAGCAGCCAAGATCAGGGTAGCAATCAGCCCCAGCATTTT. Its translation: CASSQDQGSNQPQHF.